This TCR beta chain was captured by sequencing in a study of Graves' ophthalmopathy and Graves' hyperthyroidism. This clonotype was observed many times. This sequence may be a read error, since a much larger clone differs from it by one base. Amplification targeted the TCR beta CDR3 regions, with RNA transcripts as the source material. First-round RT-PCR used HTBI primers; second-round multiplex PCR followed. A single record per CDR3 protein comes from TCRdb applying MiXCR to the multiplex PCR reads. The sample includes roughly 500,000 distinct CDR3 sequences, around 14% of them seen just once. The CDR3 extends over 13 amino acids. V was cut by 4 bases and J by 2 bases, with 9 bases left in between. CDR1 SGHAT and CDR2 FQNNGV come from the germline V gene.

The V and J genes are TRBV11-2 and TRBJ2-7; D not certain. The sequenced sample was blood. This sequence originates from a woman aged 25 to 39 with Graves' ophthalmopathy. In nucleotides, the CDR3 is TGTGCCAGCAGCTCCGAAAGCCCCTACGAGCAGTACTTC. Translated: CASSSESPYEQYF.